The next 12 T cell receptor beta chains were all read from a single sample in a study of blood T cell repertoires in COVID-19. Generated by immunoSEQ multiplex PCR, the TCRdb table keeps only in-frame clones and is missing some. The sample includes more than 95,000 clones, 69% of them seen just once. Sequenced input: peripheral blood. These receptors came from a woman between 65 and 79 years old with acute or convalescent COVID-19.

The gene calls are TRBV2 and TRBJ1-1; D ambiguous. The CDR3 spans 13 residues. V lost 8 bases to trimming and J lost 3 bases, with 13 bases between them. CDR1 is SNHLY and CDR2 is FYNNEI in the germline V gene. For the CDR3, the DNA is TGTGCCAGCGCCGTGGGCAAGGACACTGAAGCTTTCTTT. Its protein product is CASAVGKDTEAFF.

V usage is TRBV27 and J usage is TRBJ2-5; D is perhaps TRBD2 (7 bases). Germline assignment: CDR1 MNHEY and CDR2 SMNVEV (reference sequence). This CDR3 region has 15 residues. V dropped 3 bases and J dropped 5 bases, with 16 bases sitting between them. CDR3 DNA sequence: TGTGCCAGCAGTTTGCTTTTCGGGGGGCGGGAGACCCAGTACTTC. Protein product: CASSLLFGGRETQYF.

The chain couples TRBV19 to TRBJ2-3, with D possibly TRBD2 on 5 matching bases. The CDR3 spans 16 residues. With 3 bases removed from V and 6 bases from J, the gap between germline ends came to 19 bases. In germline, CDR1 is LNHDA, CDR2 SQIVND (reference sequence). CDR3 in amino acids: CASSIDGLVPPDTQYF. The DNA for the CDR3 is TGTGCCAGTAGTATCGACGGACTCGTGCCTCCGGATACGCAGTATTTT.

The chain employs TRBV7-9 and TRBJ2-7, with D maybe TRBD1 (6 bases). The V end was cut by 6 bases, the J end by 3 bases, with 9 bases between. Germline V CDR1 and CDR2: SEHNR, FQNEAQ (reference sequence). The CDR3 runs to 12 residues. CDR3 DNA sequence: TGTGCCAGCAGTCAACAGGGCTACGAGCAGTACTTC. It encodes CASSQQGYEQYF. Based on the CDR3 plus reference TRBV7-9 and TRBJ2-7, the full variable domain is DTGVSQNPRHKITKRGQNVTFRCDPISEHNRLYWYRQTLGQGPEFLTYFQNEAQLEKSRLLSDRFSAERPKGSFSTLEIQRTEQGDSAMYLCASSQQGYEQYFGPGTRLTVT.

The chain recombines TRBV10-3 with TRBJ2-7; tentative D call: TRBD1 (5 bases). The V gene lost 2 bases and the J gene lost 2 bases, with 10 bases spanning the gap. CDR1 ENHRY and CDR2 SYGVKD come from the germline V gene. CDR3 length equals 14 residues. The CDR3 is CAISEKGFPYEQYF. DNA for the CDR3: TGTGCCATCAGTGAGAAGGGGTTCCCCTACGAGCAGTACTTC.

The V call is TRBV9, the J call TRBJ1-4, with D possibly TRBD1 on 6 matching bases. Looked up from germline, CDR1 is SGDLS and CDR2 is YYNGEE. The CDR3 sequence is 14 residues long. Trimming took off 4 bases at V and 7 bases at J, with 14 bases between the two ends. The CDR3 loop reads CASSPTGQGEKLFF. The CDR3, as DNA: TGTGCCAGCAGCCCTACAGGGCAGGGTGAAAAACTGTTTTTT.

CDR3 in amino acids: CASSLGTGVAGNTIYF. In DNA, the CDR3 is TGTGCCAGCAGCTTGGGGACAGGGGTGGCTGGAAACACCATATATTTT. The rearrangement links TRBV5-5 to TRBJ1-3, with 9 bases fitting TRBD1. Germline loops: CDR1 SGHKS, CDR2 YYEKEE (reference sequence). The V and J ends lost 0 bases and 2 bases, in that order; junction bases with no gene match: 3. The CDR3 has 16 amino acids.

This clone was counted once. The chain carries TRBV5-5 and TRBJ2-1; the match to TRBD2 covers 7 bases. The V segment lost 6 bases and the J segment 4 bases; nucleotides outside the gene matches: 10. CDR3 size: 15 residues. The germline CDR1 and CDR2 sequences are SGHKS and YYEKEE (reference sequence). The CDR3: CASIPGGRGYNEQFF. CDR3 DNA: TGTGCCAGCATCCCCGGGGGGAGGGGATACAATGAGCAGTTCTTC.

The chain has TRBV5-1 and TRBJ2-3; 9 positions match TRBD2. V gave up 3 bases and J gave up 0 bases; unmatched junction bases: 5. The CDR3 has 16 residues. Germline CDR1 SGHRS, CDR2 YFSETQ. CDR3 DNA sequence: TGCGCCAGCAGCTCCGGGACTAGCAGTAGCACAGATACGCAGTATTTT. Its translation: CASSSGTSSSTDTQYF.

In this sample, this clone turned up a few times. Other DNA variants within this sample encode the same CDR3. The J gene is TRBJ2-1, the V gene TRBV18, with D possibly matching TRBD1 (5 bases). This CDR3 has 15 residues. In germline, CDR1 is KGHSH, CDR2 LQKENI. V was trimmed by 1 base and J by 0 bases, leaving 7 bases between them. CDR3 in amino acids: CASSPRQGSYNEQFF. In nucleotides, the CDR3 is TGTGCCAGCTCACCACGGCAGGGCTCCTACAATGAGCAGTTCTTC.

The gene calls are TRBV27 and TRBJ2-5, with 11 positions matching TRBD2. With 5 bases clipped from V and 0 bases from J, the junction kept 5 bases outside the gene matches. There are 16 residues in the CDR3. Germline V CDR1 and CDR2: MNHEY, SMNVEV (reference sequence). The CDR3 nucleotides are TGTGCCAGCAGTCCCCGACTAGCGGGGTACCAAGAGACCCAGTACTTC. It is translated as CASSPRLAGYQETQYF.

As to this clone: The sample contains more than one DNA sequence encoding this CDR3. This rearrangement joins TRBV5-1 to TRBJ1-2; D may be TRBD1 (6 bases). The germline V gene encodes CDR1 SGHRS and CDR2 YFSETQ. Trimming removed 0 bases at V and 2 bases at J, with 8 bases between. The CDR3 sequence is 14 residues long. The CDR3 is CASSLAGTNYGYTF. The CDR3 nucleotides are TGCGCCAGCAGCTTGGCCGGGACAAACTATGGCTACACCTTC.